This T cell receptor beta chain stems from a study of T cells after yellow fever vaccination. Study summary: SMART-Seq v4 Ultra Low Input handled preparation of low-cell-number fractions. Study outcomes and limitations: Repertoires sorted by FACS could include abundant clonotypes that are contaminants from the bulk population.

CDR3 size: 17 residues. The germline gives CDR1 MNHEY, CDR2 SMNVEV (reference sequence). The V and J ends lost 3 bases and 4 bases, in that order; junction bases with no gene match: 12. Universal primer sites and UMIs were introduced during 5'RACE template-switching synthesis of TCR cDNA. One entry per CDR3 protein, called by TCRdb with MiXCR from the 5' RACE reads. The sample lists approximately 32,000 distinct CDR3 sequences, 6% to 8.5% occurring once. The J gene is TRBJ2-3, the V gene TRBV27; 8 bases agree with TRBD2. This TCR derives from a man between 18 and 29 years old who received the YFV17D yellow fever vaccine. Sequenced material: PBMCs, either bulk or a sorted T-cell subset (CD4+, CD8+, memory, or dextramer-sorted; not recorded which), taken on the day of the first yellow fever vaccination. The DNA for the CDR3 is TGTGCCAGCAGTTTTTGGGGGGGTAGCGGGGAGTCAGATACGCAGTATTTT. This gives the protein CASSFWGGSGESDTQYF.